These T cell receptor beta chains were read from a single sample in a study of shared clonotypes between healthy human individuals. Only in-frame clones appear in the TCRdb table, and some are missing; sequencing was by immunoSEQ multiplex PCR. The table shows nearly 2 million clones, with roughly 94% occurring only once. Input material: naive CD8+ T cells sorted from blood. Receptors originate from a man between 18 and 35 years old in good health. Both conserved end residues are part of each CDR3. A D gene is named only where the DNA matches it firmly. The size entry is marked missing in some rows and otherwise reads once, few, many or a size class.

J | V | size | D | length | CDR3 | DNA
TRBJ2-7 | TRBV19 | - | - | 13 | CASSIGSHYEQYF | TGTGCCAGTAGTATAGGAAGTCACTACGAGCAGTACTTC
TRBJ1-5 | TRBV28 | - | TRBD1 | 15 | CASSPQGARNQPQHF | TGTGCCAGCAGTCCACAGGGGGCTCGAAATCAGCCCCAGCATTTT
TRBJ2-7 | TRBV7-2 | - | - | 13 | CASSLDRGYEQYF | TGTGCCAGCAGCTTAGACCGGGGCTACGAGCAGTACTTC
TRBJ2-6 | TRBV6-5 | once | - | 13 | CASSYTGANVLTF | TGTGCCAGCAGTTATACCGGGGCCAACGTCCTGACTTTC
TRBJ2-3 | TRBV4-3 | once | - | 17 | CASSQVGRSPSTDTQYF | TGCGCCAGCAGCCAAGTTGGACGGAGTCCTAGCACAGATACGCAGTATTTT
TRBJ2-7 | TRBV28 | - | - | 14 | CASSLVGGTYEQYF | TGTGCCAGCAGTTTGGTTGGGGGGACCTACGAGCAGTACTTC
TRBJ1-3 | TRBV6-6 | - | TRBD1 | 15 | CASSYSWDSGNTIYF | TGTGCCAGCAGTTACTCCTGGGACAGTGGAAACACCATATATTTT
TRBJ1-4 | TRBV7-2 | - | - | 13 | CASSQHAIEKLFF | TGTGCCAGCAGCCAGCACGCTATTGAAAAACTGTTTTTT
TRBJ2-7 | TRBV7-8 | - | TRBD2 | 15 | CASSWAGGLVYEQYF | TGTGCCAGCAGCTGGGCGGGGGGGCTGGTGTACGAGCAGTACTTC
TRBJ1-1 | TRBV4-1 | few | TRBD1 | 14 | CASSQGQGGTEAFF | TGCGCCAGCAGCCAAGGACAGGGAGGAACTGAAGCTTTCTTT
TRBJ1-3 | TRBV6-1 | - | - | 14 | CASSEIDWENTIYF | TGTGCCAGCAGTGAAATCGATTGGGAAAACACCATATATTTT
TRBJ2-7 | TRBV19 | - | - | 15 | CASRPKAETGYEQYF | TGTGCCAGTAGACCCAAAGCGGAAACGGGGTACGAGCAGTACTTC
TRBJ1-1 | TRBV5-1 | - | - | 14 | CASSLDGTNTEAFF | TGCGCCAGCAGCTTGGATGGGACAAACACTGAAGCTTTCTTT
TRBJ2-7 | TRBV5-1 | - | TRBD1 | 15 | CASSWMGQGAEEQYF | TGCGCCAGCAGCTGGATGGGACAGGGGGCGGAGGAGCAGTACTTC
TRBJ1-1 | TRBV5-5 | - | - | 16 | CASSPAPGQTNTEAFF | TGTGCCAGCAGCCCAGCTCCTGGACAGACGAACACTGAAGCTTTCTTT
TRBJ2-1 | TRBV11-2 | - | - | 12 | CASSLVVDEQFF | TGTGCCAGCAGTCTCGTAGTGGATGAGCAGTTCTTC
TRBJ2-5 | TRBV10-3 | - | TRBD2 | 13 | CADTSGRAETQYF | TGTGCCGATACTAGCGGGAGGGCAGAGACCCAGTACTTC
TRBJ2-5 | TRBV30 | - | TRBD2 | 15 | CAWSVTSGGQETQYF | TGTGCCTGGAGTGTGACTAGCGGGGGCCAAGAGACCCAGTACTTC
TRBJ1-4 | TRBV30 | - | - | 14 | CAWSVRGYNEKLFF | TGTGCCTGGAGTGTCCGGGGCTATAATGAAAAACTGTTTTTT
TRBJ2-7 | TRBV7-9 | few | TRBD2 | 13 | CASSPGLAGEQYF | TGTGCCAGCAGCCCCGGACTAGCGGGTGAGCAGTACTTC
TRBJ2-1 | TRBV7-8 | - | - | 17 | CASSLADRLSRGGEQFF | TGTGCCAGCAGCTTAGCCGACAGGCTCAGTAGGGGAGGTGAGCAGTTCTTC
TRBJ2-1 | TRBV30 | - | TRBD2 | 17 | CAWSGGTSGRIGTEQFF | TGTGCCTGGAGTGGGGGGACTAGCGGGAGGATCGGCACTGAGCAGTTCTTC
TRBJ2-7 | TRBV7-6 | once | TRBD2 | 17 | CASSLKGGSSGSYEQYF | TGTGCCAGCAGCTTAAAGGGGGGTTCTAGCGGGAGCTACGAGCAGTACTTC
TRBJ2-4 | TRBV4-3 | - | - | 13 | CASSVGTKNIQYF | TGCGCCAGCAGCGTGGGGACTAAAAACATTCAGTACTTC